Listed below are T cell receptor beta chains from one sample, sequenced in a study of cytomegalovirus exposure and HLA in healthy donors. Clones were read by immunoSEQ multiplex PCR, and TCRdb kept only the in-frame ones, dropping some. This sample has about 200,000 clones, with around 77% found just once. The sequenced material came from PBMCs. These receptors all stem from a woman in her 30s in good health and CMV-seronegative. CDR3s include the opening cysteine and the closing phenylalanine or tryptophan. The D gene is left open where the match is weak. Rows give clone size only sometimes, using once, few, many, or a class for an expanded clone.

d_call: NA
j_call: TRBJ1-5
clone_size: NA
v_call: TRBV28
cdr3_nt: TGTGCCAGCAGTACCGGGGGGGGATCGGGGTATCAGCCCCAGCATTTT
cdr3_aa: CASSTGGGSGYQPQHF

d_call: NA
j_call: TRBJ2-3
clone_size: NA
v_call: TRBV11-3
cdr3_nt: TGTGCCAGCAGCTTAGGCAGGGGCCCAGATACGCAGTATTTT
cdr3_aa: CASSLGRGPDTQYF

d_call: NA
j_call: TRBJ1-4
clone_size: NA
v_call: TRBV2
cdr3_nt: TGTGCCAGCATTCCGGTCTCCAATGAAAAACTGTTTTTT
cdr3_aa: CASIPVSNEKLFF

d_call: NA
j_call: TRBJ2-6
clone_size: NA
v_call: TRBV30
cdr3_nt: TGTGCCTGGAGTAGAGGAACTGGGGCCAACGTCCTGACTTTC
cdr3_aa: CAWSRGTGANVLTF

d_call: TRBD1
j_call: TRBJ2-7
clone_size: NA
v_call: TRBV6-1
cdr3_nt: TGTGCCAGCACTGACAGGGGTAACGAGCAGTACTTC
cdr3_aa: CASTDRGNEQYF

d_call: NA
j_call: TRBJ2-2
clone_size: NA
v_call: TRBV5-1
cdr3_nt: TGCGCCAGCAGTCCCGGGGTGAACACCGGGGAGCTGTTTTTT
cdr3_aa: CASSPGVNTGELFF

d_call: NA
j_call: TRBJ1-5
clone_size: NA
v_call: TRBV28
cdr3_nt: TGTGCCAGCAAAGAACTTATTAGCAATCAGCCCCAGCATTTT
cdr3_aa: CASKELISNQPQHF

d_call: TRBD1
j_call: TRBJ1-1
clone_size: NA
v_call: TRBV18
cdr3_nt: TGTGCCAGCTCACCTACCCTCGGGACAGGTGGCTATAACACTGAAGCTTTCTTT
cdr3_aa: CASSPTLGTGGYNTEAFF

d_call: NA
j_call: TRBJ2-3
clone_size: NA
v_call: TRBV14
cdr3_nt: TGTGCCAGCAGCCAAGCCCCCGGAGCTTCAGGCACAGATACGCAGTATTTT
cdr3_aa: CASSQAPGASGTDTQYF

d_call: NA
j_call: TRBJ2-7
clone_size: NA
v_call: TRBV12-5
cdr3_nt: TGTGCTAGTGCCCGCTACGAGCAGTACTTC
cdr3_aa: CASARYEQYF

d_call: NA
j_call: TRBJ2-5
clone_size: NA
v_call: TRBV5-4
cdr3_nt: TGTGCCAGCAGCTTGGGCCACAGGGAAGAGACCCAGTACTTC
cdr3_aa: CASSLGHREETQYF

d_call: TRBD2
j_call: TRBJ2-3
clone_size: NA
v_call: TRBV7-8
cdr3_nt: TGTGCCAGCAGCTTAGCGACTAGCGGGGGGGGTAATACGCAGTATTTT
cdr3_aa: CASSLATSGGGNTQYF

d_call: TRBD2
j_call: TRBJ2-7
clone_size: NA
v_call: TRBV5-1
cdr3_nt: TGCGCCAGCAGCTTGACTGGGGGGGGCTACGAGCAGTACTTC
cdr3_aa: CASSLTGGGYEQYF

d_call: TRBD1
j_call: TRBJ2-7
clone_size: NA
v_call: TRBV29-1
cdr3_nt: TGCAGCGTTGCTCGACAGGGTACGCGCGGTTACGAGCAGTACTTC
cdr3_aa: CSVARQGTRGYEQYF

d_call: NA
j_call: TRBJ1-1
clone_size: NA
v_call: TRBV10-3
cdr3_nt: TGTGCCATCAGTGAGTCTGGGGCAAACACTGAAGCTTTCTTT
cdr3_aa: CAISESGANTEAFF

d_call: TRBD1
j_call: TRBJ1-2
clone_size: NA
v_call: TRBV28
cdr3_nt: TGTGCCAGCAGTTTCGGACAGGGGGAAGGCTACACCTTC
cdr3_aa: CASSFGQGEGYTF

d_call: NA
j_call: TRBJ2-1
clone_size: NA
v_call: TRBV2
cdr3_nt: TGTGCCAGCAGTGGGTGGGAGGAAGGGGAGCAGTTCTTC
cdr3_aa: CASSGWEEGEQFF

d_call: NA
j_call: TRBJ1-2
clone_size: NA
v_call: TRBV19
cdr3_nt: TGTGCCAGTAGTACTAGGAAGGGGACTAACTATGGCTACACCTTC
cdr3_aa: CASSTRKGTNYGYTF

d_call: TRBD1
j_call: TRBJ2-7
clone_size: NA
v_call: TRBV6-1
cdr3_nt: TGTGCCAGCCTTTGGGGGACAGGGGGCCGCGAGCAGTACTTC
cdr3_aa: CASLWGTGGREQYF

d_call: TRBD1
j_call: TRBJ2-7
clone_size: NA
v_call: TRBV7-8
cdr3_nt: TGTGCCAGCTGCCAGGGACAGGGTGGGAGCTACGAGCAGTACTTC
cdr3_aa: CASCQGQGGSYEQYF

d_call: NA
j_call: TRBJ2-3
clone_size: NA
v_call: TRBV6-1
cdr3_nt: TGTGCCAGCAGTGGACGACTCCTAGATACGCAGTATTTT
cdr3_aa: CASSGRLLDTQYF

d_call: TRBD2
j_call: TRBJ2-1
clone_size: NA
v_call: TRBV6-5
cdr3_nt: TGTGCCAGCAGCCGACTAGCGGGGGGTCAGTATGAGCAGTTCTTC
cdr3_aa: CASSRLAGGQYEQFF

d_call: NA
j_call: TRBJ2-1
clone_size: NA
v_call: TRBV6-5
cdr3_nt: TGTGCCAGCAGTTACTCTTCTAGGAATGAGCAGTTCTTC
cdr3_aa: CASSYSSRNEQFF

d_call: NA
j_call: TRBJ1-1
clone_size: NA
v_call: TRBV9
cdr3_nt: TGTGCCAGCAGCGTAGAGCCAAGGAACACTGAAGCTTTCTTT
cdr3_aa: CASSVEPRNTEAFF

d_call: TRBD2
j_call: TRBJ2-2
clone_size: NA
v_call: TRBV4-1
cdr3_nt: TGCGCCAGCAGCTATTGGACTAGCGGGAGGCCGGGCGGGGAGCTGTTTTTT
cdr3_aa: CASSYWTSGRPGGELFF

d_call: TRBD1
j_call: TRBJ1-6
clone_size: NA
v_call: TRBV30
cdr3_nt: TGTGCCTGCGTAGGACAGGGTTATAATTCACCCCTCCACTTT
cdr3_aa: CACVGQGYNSPLHF

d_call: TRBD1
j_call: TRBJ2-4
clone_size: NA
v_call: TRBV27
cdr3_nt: TGTGCCAGCAGTTCCCCGGACAGGGGAAACATTCAGTACTTC
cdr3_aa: CASSSPDRGNIQYF

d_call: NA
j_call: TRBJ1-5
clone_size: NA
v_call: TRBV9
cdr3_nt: TGTGCCAGCAGCGTAGATCCCTCCCCAGGCACCTCAGGGCCCCAGCATTTT
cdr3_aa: CASSVDPSPGTSGPQHF

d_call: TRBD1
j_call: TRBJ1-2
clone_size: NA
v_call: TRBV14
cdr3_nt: TGTGCCAGCAGTACAGGACAGGCTGCCCCTCCTGGCTACACCTTC
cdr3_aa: CASSTGQAAPPGYTF

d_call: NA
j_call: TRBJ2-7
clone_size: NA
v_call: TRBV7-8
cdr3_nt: TGTGCCAGCAGCCCGGGAAGCGGTACCTACGAGCAGTACTTC
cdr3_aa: CASSPGSGTYEQYF

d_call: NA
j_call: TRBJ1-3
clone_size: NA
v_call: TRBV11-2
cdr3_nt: TGTGCCAGCAGCCGGAGTTTAGAGGGGAGGGATAACACCATATATTTT
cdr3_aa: CASSRSLEGRDNTIYF

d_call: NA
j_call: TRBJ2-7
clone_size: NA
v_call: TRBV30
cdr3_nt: TGTGCCTGGAGTAGGGGGCTGGGGGGCGCTTACGAGCAGTACTTC
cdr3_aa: CAWSRGLGGAYEQYF

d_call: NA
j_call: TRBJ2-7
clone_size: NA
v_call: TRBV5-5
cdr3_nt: TGTGCCAGCAGCTTGGACGGCTACGAGCAGTACTTC
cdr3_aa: CASSLDGYEQYF

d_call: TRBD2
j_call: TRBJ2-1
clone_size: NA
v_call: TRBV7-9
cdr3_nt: TGTGCCAGCAGCTTAGTGCTACTAGCGGGAGGGAGGGGCAATGATGAGCAGTTCTTC
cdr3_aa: CASSLVLLAGGRGNDEQFF

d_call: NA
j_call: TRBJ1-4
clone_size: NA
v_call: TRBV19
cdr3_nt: TGTGCCACCACGGGGGAAATGAGGAAACTGTTTTTT
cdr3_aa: CATTGEMRKLFF

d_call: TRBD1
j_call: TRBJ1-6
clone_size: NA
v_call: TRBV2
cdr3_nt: TGTGCCAGCAGTGGACAGGGAGGCTCACCCCTCCACTTT
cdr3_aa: CASSGQGGSPLHF

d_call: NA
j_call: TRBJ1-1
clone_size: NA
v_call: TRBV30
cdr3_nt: TGTGCCTGGAGTCTCCGGGGGGGGGCGGTTGAAGCTTTCTTT
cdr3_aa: CAWSLRGGAVEAFF

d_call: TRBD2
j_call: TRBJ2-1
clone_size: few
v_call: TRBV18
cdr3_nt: TGTGCCAGCTCACCTCCCGTGAGCGGGAAGCAGTTCTTC
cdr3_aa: CASSPPVSGKQFF

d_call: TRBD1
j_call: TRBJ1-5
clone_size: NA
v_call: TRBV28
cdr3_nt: TGTGCCAGCAGTTTCCCCCCGGGACAGGGCAGGGGCAATCAGCCCCAGCATTTT
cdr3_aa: CASSFPPGQGRGNQPQHF

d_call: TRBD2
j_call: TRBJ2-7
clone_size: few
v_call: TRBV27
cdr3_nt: TGTGCCAGCAGTTTACTAGCGGGATGGTCCGAGCAGTACTTC
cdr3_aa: CASSLLAGWSEQYF

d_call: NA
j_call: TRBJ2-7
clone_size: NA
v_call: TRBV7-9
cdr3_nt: TGTGCCAGCAGCCCCAGGGATATGGGCGGCTACTACGAGCAGTACTTC
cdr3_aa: CASSPRDMGGYYEQYF

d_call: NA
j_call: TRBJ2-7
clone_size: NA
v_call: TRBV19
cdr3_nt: TGTGCCAGTAGTACCCTTACAGGGTTCGTAGACGAGCAGTACTTC
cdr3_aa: CASSTLTGFVDEQYF

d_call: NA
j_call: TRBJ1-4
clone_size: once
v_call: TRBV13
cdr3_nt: TGTGCCAGCAGCCAAGGCCGAGGAAAACTGTTTTTT
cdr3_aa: CASSQGRGKLFF

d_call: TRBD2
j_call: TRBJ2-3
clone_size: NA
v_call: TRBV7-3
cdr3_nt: TGTGCCAGCAGTTCGGCCCCTAGCGGGAAGTTCACAGATACGCAGTATTTT
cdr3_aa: CASSSAPSGKFTDTQYF

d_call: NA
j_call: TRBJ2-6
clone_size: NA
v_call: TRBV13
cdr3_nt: TGTGCCAGCAGCTTACAGGGTGGATCTGGGGCCAACGTCCTGACTTTC
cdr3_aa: CASSLQGGSGANVLTF

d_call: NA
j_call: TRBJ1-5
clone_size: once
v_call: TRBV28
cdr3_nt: TGTGCCAGCAGTTTGGGGCCGAATCAGCCCCAGCATTTT
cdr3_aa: CASSLGPNQPQHF

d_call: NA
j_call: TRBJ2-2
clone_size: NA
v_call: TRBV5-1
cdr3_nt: TGCGCCAGCAGCTTGATGGCCTTCGCCGAGCTGTTTTTT
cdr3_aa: CASSLMAFAELFF

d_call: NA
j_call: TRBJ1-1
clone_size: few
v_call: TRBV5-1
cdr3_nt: TGCGCCAGCAGCTTGGGGGGGGGCACTGAAGCTTTCTTT
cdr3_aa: CASSLGGGTEAFF

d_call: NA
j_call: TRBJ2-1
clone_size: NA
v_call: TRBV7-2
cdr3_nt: TGTGCCAGCAGCTTAGCCGTTGCTAGAGTCAATGAGCAGTTCTTC
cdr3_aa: CASSLAVARVNEQFF

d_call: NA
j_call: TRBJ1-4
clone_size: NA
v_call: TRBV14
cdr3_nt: TGTGCCAGCAGCATCTTCTCACGGGAAAAACTGTTTTTT
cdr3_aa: CASSIFSREKLFF

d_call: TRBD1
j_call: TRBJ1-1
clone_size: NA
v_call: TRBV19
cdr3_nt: TGTGCCAGTATTAATTCCGGGACAGCGAACACTGAAGCTTTCTTT
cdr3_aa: CASINSGTANTEAFF

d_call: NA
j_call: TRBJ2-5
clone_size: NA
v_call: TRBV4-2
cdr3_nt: TGTGCCAGCAGCTCACAGAGTCCTCAAGAGACCCAGTACTTC
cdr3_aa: CASSSQSPQETQYF